This T cell receptor beta chain was found in a study of shared T cell receptors in the human thymus. TCRdb's copy holds only in-frame clones and misses some; the assay was immunoSEQ multiplex PCR. The sample contains about 400,000 clones, approximately 95% of which appear only once. Unmatched junction bases numbered 17, after V lost 5 bases and J lost 5 bases. This CDR3 spans 18 amino acids. Germline loops: CDR1 LNHNV, CDR2 YYDKDF (reference sequence). The sequenced sample consisted of thymocytes. This TCR was sampled from a human donor. The rearrangement uses TRBV15 and TRBJ2-2; 7 nucleotides align to TRBD2. For the CDR3, the DNA is TGTGCCACCAGCCGAGCAGAGGGAGAGCGGGATAGGACCGGGGAGCTGTTTTTT. This codes for CATSRAEGERDRTGELFF.